These 19 T cell receptor beta chains came from one sample sequenced in a study of blood T cell repertoires in COVID-19. Assay: immunoSEQ multiplex PCR; the TCRdb copy retains only in-frame clones and omits some. The profile shows over 350,000 clones, about nine tenths of them singletons. Sequenced input: PBMCs or T cells enriched from blood (not recorded which). All receptors derive from a woman aged 40 to 50 who had been exposed to COVID-19.

The chain joins TRBV3-1 (or the pseudogene TRBV3-2) to TRBJ2-2, with 8 bases that match TRBD2. Germline CDR1 and CDR2: LGHDT and YNNKEL (reference sequence). V was pared by 1 base and J by 4 bases, with 5 bases of the junction left unmatched. This CDR3 comprises 16 residues. This CDR3 is CASSQGRRGATGELFF. The CDR3 DNA sequence: TGTGCCAGCAGCCAAGGCCGGCGGGGGGCCACCGGGGAGCTGTTTTTT.

This chain connects TRBV19 to TRBJ2-6; D is perhaps TRBD2 (5 bases). The CDR3 is 16 amino acids. V shed 1 base and J shed 0 bases, with 7 bases lying between them. Looked up from germline, CDR1 is LNHDA and CDR2 is SQIVND (reference sequence). DNA of the CDR3: TGTGCCAGTAGTATAGGAGGAGGCTCTGGGGCCAACGTCCTGACTTTC. This gives the protein CASSIGGGSGANVLTF.

The CDR3 nucleotides read TGCGCCAGCAGCCAAGATAGTACCTACAATGAGCAGTTCTTC. It specifies CASSQDSTYNEQFF. This chain links TRBV4-3 with TRBJ2-1; no clear D gene. Germline assignment: CDR1 LGHNA and CDR2 YSLEER. Deletions cut 0 bases from V and 2 bases from J, with 5 bases between. The CDR3 spans 14 residues.

V and J are TRBV2 and TRBJ1-1; D is unresolved. The CDR3 is 11 amino acids. Germline V gene data show CDR1 as SNHLY and CDR2 as FYNNEI. V shed 0 bases and J shed 14 bases, with 10 bases lying between them. As DNA, the CDR3 is TGTGCCAGCAGTGAAGCGGCCACGGGGTTCTTT. Amino acids: CASSEAATGFF.

This clone was detected only once. The gene calls are TRBV11-3 and TRBJ2-1, with TRBD2 identical over 12 bases. Germline values: CDR1 SGHNT, CDR2 YENEEA. This CDR3 spans 17 amino acids. J gave up 4 bases and V 4 bases, and 8 bases lay outside the gene matches. The CDR3 nucleotides are TGTGCCAGCAGCTCATCCAATCTAGCGGGAGGGTACAATGAGCAGTTCTTC. It codes for CASSSSNLAGGYNEQFF.

J is TRBJ1-2 and V is TRBV27; 8 positions agree with TRBD1. CDR1 and CDR2 (germline): MNHEY, SMNVEV (reference sequence). J was trimmed by 5 bases and V by 0 bases; bases with no gene match: 23. This CDR3 has 21 residues. This CDR3 reads CASSLSIGSRQGAGAWYGYTF. As DNA, the CDR3 is TGTGCCAGCAGTTTATCGATCGGGTCACGGCAGGGGGCCGGCGCTTGGTATGGCTACACCTTC.

The chain uses TRBV2 and TRBJ1-2; maybe TRBD1 (5 bases). This CDR3 comprises 13 residues. Trimming removed 5 bases at V and 4 bases at J, with 11 bases between. Looked up from germline, CDR1 is SNHLY and CDR2 is FYNNEI. The CDR3 bases are TGTGCCAGCAGTTCGACAGCGCTCTATGGCTACACCTTC. Its translation: CASSSTALYGYTF.

The chain combines TRBV6-1 with TRBJ1-1, with 10 bases fitting TRBD1. Losses at the gene ends were 0 bases for V and 7 bases for J; bases not matched to a gene: 8. The CDR3 has 16 amino acids. Germline V gives CDR1 MNHNS, CDR2 SASEGT. CDR3 protein: CASSEALRGQGFEAFF. The CDR3 bases are TGTGCCAGCAGTGAAGCGCTTCGGGGACAGGGGTTTGAAGCTTTCTTT.

This chain joins TRBV27 and TRBJ1-1; 7 bases match TRBD1. The CDR3 has 15 residues. V was pared by 4 bases and J by 0 bases, with 5 bases of the junction left unmatched. CDR1 and CDR2 from the germline V gene are MNHEY and SMNVEV (reference sequence). As DNA, the CDR3 is TGTGCCAGCAGTTCCCGACAGGGCGTGAACACTGAAGCTTTCTTT. Translating it yields CASSSRQGVNTEAFF.

This sequence joins TRBV4-3 and TRBJ2-5; D is unresolved. CDR1 and CDR2 (germline): LGHNA, YSLEER. Between the trimmed V and J ends, which lost 4 bases and 5 bases, there was a span of 17 bases. This CDR3 has 15 amino acids. The CDR3 DNA is TGCGCCAGCAGCCCAGGTCATAGTCCGGCTGAGACCCAGTACTTC. This gives the protein CASSPGHSPAETQYF.

The V gene is TRBV7-9, the J gene TRBJ2-2; no clear D. V was shortened by 5 bases and J by 3 bases, with 10 bases between the two germline ends. Per the germline V gene, CDR1 is SEHNR and CDR2 is FQNEAQ (reference sequence). CDR3 length: 14 residues. The CDR3 protein is CASSPDSYTGELFF. In DNA form, the CDR3 reads TGTGCCAGCAGCCCCGACTCGTACACCGGGGAGCTGTTTTTT.

The chain has TRBV7-9 and TRBJ1-1; D is uncertain. V lost 2 bases and J lost 1, with 8 bases in between. This CDR3 comprises 14 residues. Germline CDR1 SEHNR, CDR2 FQNEAQ (reference sequence). CDR3 residues: CASSLRAGNTEAFF. CDR3 DNA sequence: TGTGCCAGCAGCTTAAGGGCGGGGAACACTGAAGCTTTCTTT.

The V and J genes are TRBV6-2 or TRBV6-3 and TRBJ1-2; D not certain. The CDR3 totals 14 residues. CDR1 is MNHEY, CDR2 SVGEGT, per germline. V gave up 5 bases and J gave up 8 bases, with 18 bases separating them. The CDR3 sequence is CASSDWGEAKGYTF. The CDR3 bases are TGTGCCAGCAGTGACTGGGGAGAGGCTAAGGGCTACACCTTC.

In the case of this clone: At one of its ends the junction is not consistent with the germline gene, which may arise from a read error. J is TRBJ2-5 and V is TRBV7-7, with 9 bases that match TRBD1. Germline CDR1 SSHAT, CDR2 FNYEAQ (reference sequence). This CDR3 is 13 amino acids long. CDR3 in DNA: TGTGCTAGCAGCCCTGGGACAGGGGAGACCCAGTACTTC. Its translation is CASSPGTGETQYF.

The count of this clone is one. V usage is TRBV7-3 and J usage is TRBJ1-6; tentatively, D is TRBD1 (6 bases). CDR1 is SGHTA, CDR2 FQGTGA, per germline. V lost 2 bases to trimming and J lost 7 bases, with 9 bases between them. This CDR3 is 14 amino acids long. The CDR3 here is CASSLLGANSPLHF. CDR3 sequence (DNA): TGTGCCAGCAGCTTATTGGGGGCCAATTCACCCCTCCACTTT. The full variable domain, completed using reference TRBV7-3 and TRBJ1-6, is GAGVSQTPSNKVTEKGKYVELRCDPISGHTALYWYRQSLGQGPEFLIYFQGTGAADDSGLPNDRFFAVRPEGSVSTLKIQRTERGDSAVYLCASSLLGANSPLHFGNGTRLTVT.

The rearrangement links TRBV9 to TRBJ1-2; 7 bases are a match to TRBD1. Unmatched junction bases numbered 8, after V lost 3 bases and J lost 0 bases. The germline CDR1 and CDR2 sequences are SGDLS and YYNGEE. This CDR3 spans 16 amino acids. As DNA, the CDR3 is TGTGCCAGCAGCGCAAATCACCAGGGGGCTAACTATGGCTACACCTTC. Translation: CASSANHQGANYGYTF.

The chain links TRBV13 to TRBJ2-5; possibly TRBD2 for D (6 bases). Germline CDR1 reads PRHDT; CDR2 reads FYEKMQ (reference sequence). The CDR3 length is 13 residues. Between the trimmed V and J ends, which lost 5 bases and 2 bases, there was a span of 9 bases. CDR3 nucleotide sequence: TGTGCCAGCAGCGCGACTAGTCAAGAGACCCAGTACTTC. Translating gives CASSATSQETQYF.

The chain has TRBV27 and TRBJ1-5; no clear D. V shed 3 bases and J shed 2 bases, with 11 bases lying between them. CDR3 size: 15 residues. Germline CDR1 is MNHEY and CDR2 is SMNVEV (reference sequence). In nucleotides, the CDR3 is TGTGCCAGCAGTTTCCGGGGAATTGGCAATCAGCCCCAGCATTTT. This translates into CASSFRGIGNQPQHF.

This chain uses TRBV7-2 with TRBJ1-5; 8 bases are shared with TRBD1. This CDR3 spans 13 amino acids. V lost 5 bases to trimming and J lost 8 bases; unmatched junction nucleotides: 5. Germline loops: CDR1 SGHTA, CDR2 FQGNSA. The CDR3 nucleotides read TGTGCCAGCAGCAAGGACAGGGTTGAGCCCCAGCATTTT. It specifies CASSKDRVEPQHF.